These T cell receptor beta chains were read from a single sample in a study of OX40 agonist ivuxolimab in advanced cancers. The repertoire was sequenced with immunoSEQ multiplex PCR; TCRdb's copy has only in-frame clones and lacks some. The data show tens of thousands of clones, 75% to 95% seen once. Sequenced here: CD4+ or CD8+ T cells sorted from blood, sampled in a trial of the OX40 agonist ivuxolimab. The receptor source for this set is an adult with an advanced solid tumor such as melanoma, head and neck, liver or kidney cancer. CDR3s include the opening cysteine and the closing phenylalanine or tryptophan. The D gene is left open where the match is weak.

CDR3 protein: CASSSSGYNEQFF; CDR3 length: 13; V gene: TRBV27; D gene: NA
CDR3 protein: CASSGSVASTDTQYF; CDR3 length: 15; V gene: TRBV5-4; D gene: NA
CDR3 protein: CASSSDSGTTRHEQYF; CDR3 length: 16; V gene: TRBV7-9; D gene: NA
CDR3 protein: CASSYGQGIDTQYF; CDR3 length: 14; V gene: TRBV6-5; D gene: TRBD1
CDR3 protein: CASSIPFTEAFF; CDR3 length: 12; V gene: TRBV19; D gene: NA
CDR3 protein: CASSVGGGYTF; CDR3 length: 11; V gene: TRBV9; D gene: NA
CDR3 protein: CASSNLQAWDGYTF; CDR3 length: 14; V gene: TRBV7-8; D gene: NA
CDR3 protein: CASSLGTGELFF; CDR3 length: 12; V gene: TRBV11-2; D gene: NA
CDR3 protein: CASSLGFPEKLFF; CDR3 length: 13; V gene: TRBV11-2; D gene: NA
CDR3 protein: CASSLGVYGYTF; CDR3 length: 12; V gene: TRBV7-2; D gene: NA
CDR3 protein: CASSQDGTADTEAFF; CDR3 length: 15; V gene: TRBV7-9; D gene: TRBD1
CDR3 protein: CASSPTASLNYGYTF; CDR3 length: 15; V gene: TRBV19; D gene: NA
CDR3 protein: CATSSSGSPSYEQYF; CDR3 length: 15; V gene: TRBV15; D gene: TRBD2
CDR3 protein: CASSRSGNNEQFF; CDR3 length: 13; V gene: TRBV14; D gene: TRBD2
CDR3 protein: CASSLVLGVLDTQYF; CDR3 length: 15; V gene: TRBV7-9; D gene: NA
CDR3 protein: CASSQDSAGTGADTQYF; CDR3 length: 17; V gene: TRBV4-3; D gene: TRBD2
CDR3 protein: CASSFRLSGANVLTF; CDR3 length: 15; V gene: TRBV7-6; D gene: NA
CDR3 protein: CASSLPGSEQYF; CDR3 length: 12; V gene: TRBV13; D gene: NA
CDR3 protein: CASSQETPERVPYNEQFF; CDR3 length: 18; V gene: TRBV4-1; D gene: NA
CDR3 protein: CASSFRTTNEKLFF; CDR3 length: 14; V gene: TRBV11-2; D gene: NA
CDR3 protein: CASSGGYNEQFF; CDR3 length: 12; V gene: TRBV2; D gene: NA
CDR3 protein: CASSERFLAGPYNEQFF; CDR3 length: 17; V gene: TRBV6-1; D gene: TRBD2
CDR3 protein: CASSSHSGGDTDTQYF; CDR3 length: 16; V gene: TRBV27; D gene: TRBD2
CDR3 protein: CASSLHNGDNYGYTF; CDR3 length: 15; V gene: TRBV4-1; D gene: NA
CDR3 protein: CASTRQGGYNEQFF; CDR3 length: 14; V gene: TRBV6-1; D gene: TRBD1
CDR3 protein: CASSTDQGQARHEQYF; CDR3 length: 16; V gene: TRBV7-9; D gene: NA
CDR3 protein: CASSDLAGVGNEQFF; CDR3 length: 15; V gene: TRBV4-3; D gene: TRBD2
CDR3 protein: CASSLRSGGYNEQFF; CDR3 length: 15; V gene: TRBV5-5; D gene: TRBD2
CDR3 protein: CASSEPPGQEVGNYEQYF; CDR3 length: 18; V gene: TRBV6-1; D gene: NA
CDR3 protein: CASSLVLLSEQYF; CDR3 length: 13; V gene: TRBV5-1; D gene: NA
CDR3 protein: CASSYSARNQPQHF; CDR3 length: 14; V gene: TRBV6-5; D gene: NA
CDR3 protein: CASSPLQDTHEQFF; CDR3 length: 14; V gene: TRBV5-6; D gene: NA
CDR3 protein: CASSALPRNEQFF; CDR3 length: 13; V gene: TRBV6-4; D gene: NA
CDR3 protein: CASSLEDGTSGGVDNEQFF; CDR3 length: 19; V gene: TRBV27; D gene: TRBD2
CDR3 protein: CASSGGTLYGYTF; CDR3 length: 13; V gene: TRBV9; D gene: NA
CDR3 protein: CASSIGGAMNEQYF; CDR3 length: 14; V gene: TRBV19; D gene: NA
CDR3 protein: CASNNRGSPNEKLFF; CDR3 length: 15; V gene: TRBV2; D gene: NA
CDR3 protein: CASSQEWGTGGYEQYF; CDR3 length: 16; V gene: TRBV4-3; D gene: TRBD1
CDR3 protein: CASSLLAGEFAGELFF; CDR3 length: 16; V gene: TRBV7-3; D gene: TRBD2
CDR3 protein: CASSGSYYGYTF; CDR3 length: 12; V gene: TRBV27; D gene: NA
CDR3 protein: CASSNDPLNYGYTF; CDR3 length: 14; V gene: TRBV5-6; D gene: NA
CDR3 protein: CASSPLGGTEAFF; CDR3 length: 13; V gene: TRBV6-6; D gene: NA
CDR3 protein: CASSFLPRGRTDTQYF; CDR3 length: 16; V gene: TRBV5-8; D gene: NA
CDR3 protein: CASSQVPAGVTREQYF; CDR3 length: 16; V gene: TRBV4-1; D gene: NA
CDR3 protein: CASSEKGSDYNEQFF; CDR3 length: 15; V gene: TRBV9; D gene: NA
CDR3 protein: CASSLRDRTNYGYTF; CDR3 length: 15; V gene: TRBV5-6; D gene: TRBD1
CDR3 protein: CASSELTGEETQYF; CDR3 length: 14; V gene: TRBV2; D gene: TRBD1
CDR3 protein: CASTFLGRGSEAFF; CDR3 length: 14; V gene: TRBV6-5; D gene: NA
CDR3 protein: CASSLMVGLPTDTQYF; CDR3 length: 16; V gene: TRBV28; D gene: TRBD2
CDR3 protein: CASSSDRESYEQYF; CDR3 length: 14; V gene: TRBV7-9; D gene: TRBD1
CDR3 protein: CASSLGTSPYEQYF; CDR3 length: 14; V gene: TRBV7-9; D gene: NA
CDR3 protein: CASSLLAGGYNEQFF; CDR3 length: 15; V gene: TRBV6-5; D gene: TRBD2
CDR3 protein: CASSLSGLAGGYYEQYF; CDR3 length: 17; V gene: TRBV27; D gene: TRBD2